A selection of T cell receptor beta chains follows, all from one sample in a study of a mutant IDH1 vaccine in newly diagnosed glioma. Assay: immunoSEQ multiplex PCR; the TCRdb copy retains only in-frame clones and omits some. Here the sample spans more than 55,000 clones, about three quarters being singletons. No antigens are known for them. The sample consisted of PBMCs, taken from a glioma patient whose treatment included an IDH1 peptide vaccine. These receptors were taken from a woman between 40 and 50 years old with glioma. Some clones in this sample may be carry-over from other donors' samples. Both conserved end residues are part of each CDR3. The order of the fields is J gene, V gene, D gene, clone size, CDR3 protein, CDR3 DNA. A D gene is named only where the DNA matches it firmly. Size values are once, few and many counts, or a class for expanded clones, and some rows have none.

TRBJ2-3	TRBV7-9	TRBD2	.	CASSRGGTFSDTQYF	TGTGCCAGCAGCCGGGGGGGTACCTTTTCAGATACGCAGTATTTT
TRBJ2-3	TRBV6-6	.	.	CASSYQGGSTDTQYF	TGTGCCAGCAGTTACCAGGGGGGGAGCACAGATACGCAGTATTTT
TRBJ2-3	TRBV5-4	.	.	CASSLGGEGTQYF	TGTGCCAGCAGCTTGGGGGGGGAAGGTACGCAGTATTTT
TRBJ2-2	TRBV18	TRBD2	.	CASSPLAGTGELFF	TGTGCCAGCTCACCACTAGCGGGGACCGGGGAGCTGTTTTTT
TRBJ2-1	TRBV5-1	TRBD2	few	CASSLDPLAGGYNEQFF	TGCGCCAGCAGCTTGGACCCCCTAGCGGGTGGGTACAATGAGCAGTTCTTC
TRBJ2-2	TRBV2	TRBD2	.	CASSEARLAGGTGELFF	TGTGCCAGCAGTGAAGCCCGACTAGCGGGGGGAACCGGGGAGCTGTTTTTT
TRBJ2-1	TRBV5-6	.	.	CASSWGGSVDEQFF	TGTGCCAGCAGCTGGGGTGGCTCCGTCGATGAGCAGTTCTTC
TRBJ1-1	TRBV7-8	.	.	CASSSIGGGEAFF	TGTGCCAGCAGCTCCATAGGGGGGGGTGAAGCTTTCTTT
TRBJ1-3	TRBV7-9	TRBD1	.	CASSSTGGASGNTIYF	TGTGCCAGCAGCTCCACAGGGGGCGCTTCTGGAAACACCATATATTTT
TRBJ1-1	TRBV29-1	.	few	CSVEDFGRAAFF	TGCAGCGTTGAAGATTTTGGGAGAGCTGCTTTCTTT
TRBJ1-2	TRBV19	.	.	CASRSSGLGYGYTF	TGTGCCAGTAGGTCCTCGGGGCTAGGCTATGGCTACACCTTC
TRBJ1-5	TRBV5-1	.	.	CASSLSHESHQPQHF	TGCGCCAGCAGCTTGTCCCACGAATCACACCAGCCCCAGCATTTT
TRBJ1-1	TRBV7-8	TRBD1	.	CASNDRRGPEAFF	TGTGCCAGCAACGACAGGAGGGGGCCTGAAGCTTTCTTT
TRBJ2-1	TRBV6-4	TRBD2	.	CASSAELAGGPISYNEQFF	TGTGCCAGCAGTGCCGAACTAGCGGGGGGACCTATCAGTTACAATGAGCAGTTCTTC
TRBJ1-1	TRBV5-1	.	.	CASSLGAEAEAFF	TGCGCCAGCAGCTTGGGGGCAGAAGCTGAAGCTTTCTTT
TRBJ1-6	TRBV4-1	TRBD1	.	CASSRRGDSPLHF	TGCGCCAGCAGCCGCAGGGGGGATTCACCCCTCCACTTT
TRBJ2-4	TRBV5-4	TRBD1	.	CASSTQGAKNIQYF	TGTGCCAGCAGCACACAGGGGGCCAAAAACATTCAGTACTTC
TRBJ1-1	TRBV6-1	.	.	CASREIQSGVGEAFF	TGTGCCAGCAGGGAGATCCAGTCAGGGGTGGGTGAAGCTTTCTTT
TRBJ1-2	TRBV2	.	.	CAIPEALLGGAYGYTF	TGTGCCATACCCGAGGCGCTCCTCGGAGGGGCCTATGGCTACACCTTC
TRBJ1-2	TRBV7-2	.	.	CASSLLPLANYGYTF	TGTGCCAGCAGCTTATTACCGCTCGCTAACTATGGCTACACCTTC
TRBJ1-1	TRBV25-1	.	.	CASSLTGGPGEAFF	TGTGCCAGCAGTTTAACAGGTGGACCTGGGGAAGCTTTCTTT
TRBJ1-2	TRBV9	.	.	CASSVAPQSTWDGYTF	TGTGCCAGCAGCGTGGCCCCACAGAGCACTTGGGATGGCTACACCTTC
TRBJ1-1	TRBV5-1	.	.	CASSPGLSREDTEAFF	TGCGCCAGCAGCCCGGGACTTTCGCGAGAAGACACTGAAGCTTTCTTT
TRBJ2-3	TRBV10-1	.	.	CASSDADGGRDTQYF	TGCGCCAGCAGTGACGCCGACGGGGGGCGAGATACGCAGTATTTT
TRBJ2-1	TRBV1	.	.	CTSSPPLAATYNEQFF	TGCACCAGCAGCCCCCCCCTGGCGGCGACGTACAATGAGCAGTTCTTC
TRBJ2-7	TRBV2	TRBD2	.	CASSGVGTSGVEQYF	TGTGCCAGCAGTGGGGTTGGGACTAGCGGGGTCGAGCAGTACTTC
TRBJ1-1	TRBV7-2	.	once	CASSSRVVAQNTEAFF	TGTGCCAGCAGCTCCCGAGTGGTGGCCCAGAACACTGAAGCTTTCTTT
TRBJ2-1	TRBV30	.	once	CAWSIGQYEQFF	TGTGCCTGGAGTATAGGACAGTATGAGCAGTTCTTC
TRBJ1-3	TRBV5-1	.	.	CASSSSSSGNTIYF	TGCGCCAGCAGCTCTTCCAGCTCGGGAAACACCATATATTTT
TRBJ1-6	TRBV29-1	.	.	CSVSQGGSPLHF	TGCAGCGTCTCACAGGGAGGTTCACCCCTCCACTTT
TRBJ2-7	TRBV10-1	.	.	CASSRQFSYEQYF	TGCGCCAGCAGTAGACAGTTCTCCTACGAGCAGTACTTC
TRBJ2-7	TRBV7-9	TRBD1	once	CASSSPGQGAGEQYF	TGTGCCAGCAGCTCGCCGGGACAGGGGGCTGGAGAGCAGTACTTC
TRBJ2-3	TRBV7-3	.	.	CASSKSWTGTDTQYF	TGTGCCAGCAGCAAATCCTGGACAGGCACAGATACGCAGTATTTT
TRBJ1-4	TRBV7-9	.	.	CASSRPNEKLFF	TGTGCCAGCAGCCGACCTAATGAAAAACTGTTTTTT
TRBJ1-2	TRBV5-4	.	.	CASSPDSLLGGYTF	TGTGCCAGCAGCCCCGACTCGCTTCTGGGGGGCTACACCTTC
TRBJ2-1	TRBV30	.	.	CAWFRGWNEQFF	TGTGCCTGGTTTCGGGGATGGAATGAGCAGTTCTTC
TRBJ1-2	TRBV19	TRBD1	.	CASTPGQNYGYTF	TGTGCCAGTACCCCGGGACAGAACTATGGCTACACCTTC
TRBJ1-2	TRBV5-6	TRBD1	.	CASSYYDRGTNYGYTF	TGTGCCAGCAGCTACTACGACAGGGGAACAAACTATGGCTACACCTTC
TRBJ2-7	TRBV30	.	.	CAWSVSGPYEQYF	TGTGCCTGGAGCGTTTCTGGGCCCTACGAGCAGTACTTC
TRBJ2-5	TRBV5-1	.	.	CASSVPLAQETQYF	TGCGCCAGCAGCGTCCCGCTAGCGCAAGAGACCCAGTACTTC
TRBJ2-7	TRBV9	TRBD1	.	CASSAGQSYEQYF	TGTGCCAGCAGCGCGGGACAGTCCTACGAGCAGTACTTC
TRBJ2-7	TRBV18	.	.	CASSPTGRAIYEQYF	TGTGCCAGCTCACCAACAGGGAGGGCGATTTACGAGCAGTACTTC
TRBJ1-2	TRBV6-1	.	.	CASSEGEGGFYGYTF	TGTGCCAGCAGTGAAGGGGAGGGGGGCTTTTATGGCTACACCTTC
TRBJ2-5	TRBV7-6	.	.	CASSLVGVETQYF	TGTGCCAGCAGCTTAGTAGGGGTGGAGACCCAGTACTTC
TRBJ1-5	TRBV6-1	.	few	CAERENSNQPQHF	TGTGCAGAAAGGGAGAATAGCAATCAGCCCCAGCATTTT
TRBJ1-5	TRBV2	TRBD1	.	CASSVPGQGAGQPQHF	TGTGCCAGCAGTGTACCGGGACAGGGGGCAGGGCAGCCCCAGCATTTT
TRBJ2-7	TRBV7-9	TRBD1	.	CASSPKTGTGAHEQYF	TGTGCCAGCAGCCCAAAGACCGGGACAGGGGCCCACGAGCAGTACTTC
TRBJ1-6	TRBV14	.	once	CASSQVQAGSPLHF	TGTGCCAGCAGCCAAGTGCAGGCGGGTTCACCCCTCCACTTT
TRBJ2-3	TRBV29-1	TRBD2	.	CSVEGGGDTQYF	TGCAGCGTTGAAGGCGGGGGAGATACGCAGTATTTT
TRBJ1-2	TRBV19	TRBD1	.	CASTVGPGQVYGYTF	TGTGCCAGTACCGTTGGACCGGGACAGGTCTATGGCTACACCTTC
TRBJ2-7	TRBV9	.	.	CASSVEVGEQYF	TGTGCCAGCAGCGTAGAAGTGGGAGAGCAGTACTTC
TRBJ2-3	TRBV27	.	.	CASSFGRSDTQYF	TGTGCCAGCAGTTTTGGGCGCTCAGATACGCAGTATTTT
TRBJ2-1	TRBV11-3	TRBD2	.	CASSLSSGYGEQFF	TGTGCCAGCAGCTTATCTAGCGGATACGGTGAGCAGTTCTTC
TRBJ2-2	TRBV5-4	TRBD1	.	CASRGPGGPGELFF	TGTGCCAGCAGAGGGCCAGGGGGACCCGGGGAGCTGTTTTTT
TRBJ1-2	TRBV30	.	.	CAWSFRNGYGYTF	TGTGCCTGGAGTTTCAGGAACGGGTATGGCTACACCTTC